This entry lists 23 T cell receptor beta chains sequenced from one sample in a study of T cells in Graves' hyperthyroidism and ophthalmopathy (dated by TCRdb to between 2018 and 2021). The receptor library was made with multiplex PCR. The run used an Illumina HiSeq 2000. The TCR beta CDR3 regions were amplified from RNA transcripts. For the first round of RT-PCR on the TCR CDR3, the HTBI primer set was used together with the Qiagen OneStep RT-PCR kit. In-frame beta chains were kept once TCRdb had trimmed the public reads at Q25 with fastp and called clones with MiXCR. Under each unique CDR3 protein, matching rows form one entry showing the most common genes and DNA. Present in this sample are about 480,000 distinct CDR3 sequences, approximately 15% of which were seen just once. Under 20% of the sample is in the top ten clones. Sample: blood. The receptors originated from a woman in her late teens or twenties with Graves' hyperthyroidism.

This clonotype has ten or more counts. The CDR3 is CASSPVSGYNEQFF. CDR3 sequence (DNA): TGTGCCAGCTCACCGGTTAGCGGTTACAATGAGCAGTTCTTC. The rearrangement joins TRBV18 to TRBJ2-1, with D possibly TRBD2 on 6 matching bases. V lost 3 bases to trimming and J lost 4 bases, with 10 bases between them. CDR1 is KGHSH and CDR2 is LQKENI in the germline V gene. The CDR3 length is 14 residues.

In regard to this clonotype: A single base separates this from a much larger clone, so it may be a read error. The chain recombines TRBV5-1 with TRBJ1-2; D is possibly TRBD1 (6 bases). V lost 3 bases and J lost 5, with 14 bases in between. The CDR3 has 14 residues. CDR1 and CDR2 from the germline V gene are SGHRS and YFSETQ. CDR3 sequence: CASSSTGTRYGYTF. The CDR3, as DNA: TGCGCCAGCAGCTCGACCGGGACAAGATATGGCTACACCTTC.

This clonotype appeared many times. V usage is TRBV6-1 and J usage is TRBJ2-7; 13 nucleotides match TRBD2. The CDR3 is made up of 15 amino acids. Germline-derived CDR1 and CDR2 are MNHNS and SASEGT. The ends lost 3 bases at V and 5 bases at J; junction bases unmatched: 4. The CDR3 sequence is CASSDGTSGKNEQYV. In DNA, the CDR3 is TGTGCCAGCAGTGACGGGACTAGCGGGAAAAACGAGCAGTACGTC.

This clonotype was recorded many times. This rearrangement joins TRBV7-9 to TRBJ2-5; TRBD1 aligns across 11 bases. This CDR3 has 15 amino acids. Trimming took 5 bases from V and 5 from J; bases not matched to a gene: 7. Germline CDR1 reads SEHNR; CDR2 reads FQNEAQ (reference sequence). The CDR3 loop is CASSRTGGEGETQYF. The DNA of the CDR3 is TGTGCCAGCAGCCGGACAGGGGGCGAGGGGGAGACCCAGTACTTC.

This clonotype was counted a few times. The chain recombines TRBV28 with TRBJ1-2, with TRBD1 identical over 11 bases. CDR1 and CDR2 (germline): MDHEN, SYDVKM. V was pared by 7 bases and J by 7 bases, with 8 bases of the junction left unmatched. This CDR3 contains 14 residues. CDR3 residues: CASIPGQGGGGYTF. As DNA, the CDR3 is TGTGCCAGCATCCCGGGACAGGGGGGTGGTGGCTACACCTTC.

This clonotype came up many times. V is TRBV15 and J is TRBJ2-1, with unresolved D. This CDR3 spans 13 amino acids. V shed 5 bases and J shed 7 bases, with 12 bases lying between them. Germline CDR1 is LNHNV and CDR2 is YYDKDF (reference sequence). This CDR3 is CATSRPQRNEQFF. The CDR3 region has the DNA TGTGCCACCAGCCGCCCTCAAAGGAATGAGCAGTTCTTC.

Points on this clonotype: Since a much larger clone is just one base distant, this may be a read error. Because the CDR3 is missing its conserved closing phenylalanine or tryptophan, this is likely a read error. The CDR3 DNA sequence: TGCAGTGCACCATTGAACACTGAAGCTTTCCTT. It codes for CSAPLNTEAFL. The rearrangement joins TRBV20-1 to TRBJ1-1, with D hard to call. The CDR3 is made up of 11 amino acids. Trimming stripped 6 bases from V and 0 bases from J, with 5 bases between. Germline lookup yields CDR1 DFQATT and CDR2 SNEGSKA (reference sequence).

This clonotype came up a few times. The chain joins TRBV7-3 to TRBJ2-5; TRBD2 agrees at 7 bases. The CDR3 has 15 amino acids. From germline, CDR1 is SGHTA and CDR2 FQGTGA. V was clipped by 2 bases and J by 5 bases; unmatched bases: 8. This CDR3 is CASSLSSRREETQYF. Here the CDR3 DNA reads TGTGCCAGCAGCTTATCCTCCCGGCGGGAGGAGACCCAGTACTTC.

This clonotype was counted ten times or more. The V gene is TRBV7-9, the J gene TRBJ2-2; D unresolved. The CDR3 runs to 11 residues. V lost 2 bases, J lost 8 bases, and 3 bases lay in between. Germline CDR1 is SEHNR and CDR2 is FQNEAQ (reference sequence). The CDR3 region is CASSLWGELFF. The CDR3 nucleotides read TGTGCCAGCAGCTTATGGGGGGAGCTGTTTTTT.

This clonotype was recorded at least ten times. The chain is built from TRBV15 and TRBJ1-2; maybe TRBD1 (5 bases). Germline CDR1 reads LNHNV; CDR2 reads YYDKDF (reference sequence). The CDR3 has 14 amino acids. The V end lost 7 bases, the J end lost 4 bases, and 16 bases lay between the germline ends. The CDR3 protein is CATTPGRQGYGYTF. DNA of the CDR3: TGTGCCACCACCCCGGGGAGGCAGGGCTATGGCTACACCTTC.

This clonotype came up a few times. A read error may be the cause here, since a much bigger clone is one base away. V and J are TRBV14 and TRBJ1-1; the D gene is possibly TRBD1 (6 bases). There are 16 residues in the CDR3. Germline V gene sequence: CDR1 SGHDN, CDR2 FVKESK. The CDR3 loop reads CAGSQAGARGNTEAFF. The CDR3 DNA follows: TGTGCCGGCAGCCAGGCGGGGGCGAGGGGGAACACTGAAGCTTTCTTT.

About this clonotype itself: The junction does not match germline at one end; this may be a read error. The chain employs TRBV20-1 and TRBJ1-6, with a possible D match to TRBD1 (5 bases). This CDR3 is 13 amino acids long. Germline V lookup: CDR1 DFQATT, CDR2 SNEGSKA (reference sequence). As DNA, the CDR3 is TGCAGTGCTAGAAGCCCGGGGCGGTCACCCCCCCACTTT. This translates into CSARSPGRSPPHF.

About this clonotype itself: A much larger clone sits a single nucleotide away, making a read error possible. The chain joins TRBV7-9 to TRBJ2-7; the D gene is possibly TRBD2 (5 bases). From germline, CDR1 is SEHNR and CDR2 FQNEAQ (reference sequence). The V gene lost 5 bases and the J gene lost 6 bases, with 14 bases spanning the gap. The CDR3 has 13 amino acids. The CDR3 DNA reads TGTGCCAGCAGCCGCACCCAAGGGAGCGAGCAGTACTTC. This codes for CASSRTQGSEQYF.

This clonotype has a count of ten or more. The rearrangement uses TRBV19 and TRBJ2-3; 7 bases are a match to TRBD2. V lost 6 bases and J lost 0; bases outside the gene matches: 9. Germline CDR1 is LNHDA and CDR2 is SQIVND (reference sequence). The CDR3 runs 16 residues. DNA of the CDR3: TGTGCCAGTAGACTTGGATACGGGAGGAGCACAGATACGCAGTATTTT. This gives the protein CASRLGYGRSTDTQYF.

This clonotype came up many times. The chain combines TRBV19 with TRBJ1-2; TRBD1 agrees at 8 bases. The ends lost 10 bases at V and 7 bases at J; junction bases unmatched: 23. The V gene's germline CDR1 is LNHDA and CDR2 SQIVND (reference sequence). This CDR3 is built from 17 residues. The CDR3 is CATPFPRGTGPFSGYTF. CDR3 DNA: TGTGCCACGCCCTTTCCCAGAGGGACAGGTCCCTTTTCTGGCTACACCTTC. Together with reference TRBV19 and TRBJ1-2, the CDR3 gives the full variable domain: DGGITQSPKYLFRKEGQNVTLSCEQNLNHDAMYWYRQDPGQGLRLIYYSQIVNDFQKGDIAEGYSVSREKKESFPLTVTSAQKNPTAFYLCATPFPRGTGPFSGYTFGSGTRLTVV.

In its sample, this clonotype was seen many times. V is TRBV6-1 and J is TRBJ2-1; tentatively, D is TRBD2 (6 bases). Germline-derived CDR1 and CDR2 are MNHNS and SASEGT. Trimming cost V 5 bases and J 3 bases, with 14 bases left between them. The CDR3 extends over 15 amino acids. The CDR3 sequence is CASSWGDAFYNEQFF. The CDR3, as DNA: TGTGCCAGCAGTTGGGGGGACGCCTTCTACAATGAGCAGTTCTTC.

In this sample, this clonotype turned up many times. The chain recombines TRBV6-1 with TRBJ1-5; D is perhaps TRBD1 (5 bases). This CDR3 has 14 amino acids. CDR1 is MNHNS, CDR2 SASEGT, per germline. The V and J ends lost 5 bases and 6 bases respectively, with 14 bases between them. This CDR3 reads CASSKAGFGQPQHF. The CDR3 coding sequence is TGTGCCAGCAGTAAGGCAGGGTTTGGTCAGCCCCAGCATTTT.

The gene calls are TRBV25-1 and TRBJ1-1; 7 bases agree with TRBD1. The V gene end was trimmed by 6 bases and the J gene end by 7 bases; junction bases not matched to a gene: 11. CDR3 length: 14 residues. Germline CDR1 is MGHDK and CDR2 is SYGVNS. This chain's CDR3 is CASSAPDRVGEAFF. The CDR3 DNA reads as TGTGCCAGCAGCGCACCCGACAGGGTAGGTGAAGCTTTCTTT.

This clonotype has a handful of counts. V and J are TRBV19 and TRBJ2-1; 7 positions agree with TRBD2. This CDR3 spans 15 amino acids. CDR1 and CDR2 from the germline V gene are LNHDA and SQIVND (reference sequence). V was clipped by 6 bases and J by 1 base; unmatched bases: 6. CDR3 sequence reads: CASRGGDVSYNEQFF. The DNA of the CDR3 is TGTGCCAGTAGGGGGGGGGACGTATCCTACAATGAGCAGTTCTTC.

This clonotype was counted ten times or more. Written as DNA, the CDR3 is TGTGCCACCAGTGAAGCGAGAGGGTCTTTAACCGGGGAGCTGTTTTTT. Its translation: CATSEARGSLTGELFF. The chain has TRBV24-1 and TRBJ2-2; a possible D gene is TRBD2 (5 bases). Germline CDR1 KGHDR, CDR2 SFDVKD. V lost 4 bases and J 5 bases, leaving 16 bases between the germline ends. The CDR3 totals 16 residues.

V and J are TRBV4-1 and TRBJ2-4; 7 bases align to TRBD1. V shed 1 base and J 3 bases; nucleotides not matched to a gene: 6. Germline V gene sequence: CDR1 MGHRA, CDR2 YSYEKL. CDR3 length: 16 residues. Written as DNA, the CDR3 is TGCGCCAGCAGCCAAGTAGACAGGGTGGACAAAAACATTCAGTACTTC. This translates into CASSQVDRVDKNIQYF.

The V gene is TRBV19, the J gene TRBJ1-6, with TRBD1 as a possible D gene (6 bases). The CDR3 sequence is 14 residues long. CDR1 and CDR2 (germline): LNHDA, SQIVND (reference sequence). The germline V and J ends were trimmed by 5 bases and 8 bases, with 13 bases remaining between them. CDR3 DNA: TGTGCCAGTAGTTTCGGCAGGGGTGATTCACCCCTCCACTTT. Its translation is CASSFGRGDSPLHF. The full variable domain, rest sourced from reference TRBV19 and TRBJ1-6, is DGGITQSPKYLFRKEGQNVTLSCEQNLNHDAMYWYRQDPGQGLRLIYYSQIVNDFQKGDIAEGYSVSREKKESFPLTVTSAQKNPTAFYLCASSFGRGDSPLHFGNGTRLTVT.

This clonotype was detected a few times. The chain is built from TRBV30 and TRBJ2-7, with 14 bases aligning to TRBD2. V gave up 4 bases and J gave up 0 bases; unmatched junction bases: 5. This CDR3 has 16 amino acids. CDR1 is GTSNPN, CDR2 SVGIG, per germline (reference sequence). This CDR3 is CAWTGLAGGSSYEQYF. The CDR3 coding sequence is TGTGCCTGGACCGGACTAGCGGGAGGAAGCTCCTACGAGCAGTACTTC.